This TCR beta chain was retrieved from a study of blood T cell repertoires in COVID-19. Study-level background: T cells, B-cell-depleted T cells, or PBMCs provided the cDNA or gDNA that served as material.

Some clones are missing from TCRdb's copy, which holds only in-frame ones; the method was immunoSEQ multiplex PCR. The repertoire includes 200,000 or so clones, 70% to 90% of them detected once, and around 5.9% sits in the top ten. The CDR3 is 15 amino acids. Germline lookup yields CDR1 SGHRS and CDR2 YFSETQ. The trim removed 4 bases at V and 2 bases at J, leaving 6 bases unmatched. The chain employs TRBV5-1 and TRBJ2-1; 7 bases fit TRBD1. This clonotype was sampled from a woman in her 40s who had recovered from COVID-19. The sample consisted of peripheral blood. As DNA, the CDR3 is TGCGCCAGCAGCGACCCGGGACAGCCCTACAATGAGCAGTTCTTC. The encoded protein is CASSDPGQPYNEQFF.